The clone carrying this T cell receptor (beta chain) showed up just a few times. TCRdb reanalysed the RT-PCR reads using MiXCR and keeps one entry per CDR3 protein. The table includes roughly 710,000 distinct CDR3 sequences, 14% detected once. The CDR3 is 17 residues long. V lost 0 bases, J lost 6 bases, and 15 bases lay in between. Germline lookup yields CDR1 LGHNA and CDR2 YSLEER. This entry belongs to a study of response to subunit inactivated influenza vaccine. The rearrangement uses TRBV4-3 and TRBJ1-6, with D maybe TRBD1 (6 bases). The specimen comprised PBMCs from blood, sampled around 15 days before vaccination. This receptor was obtained from a man aged 45-65 years who received an inactivated influenza vaccine. CDR3 amino acids: CASSQDGRGLGNSPLHF. Written as DNA, the CDR3 is TGCGCCAGCAGCCAAGACGGTCGGGGGCTAGGTAATTCACCCCTCCACTTT.